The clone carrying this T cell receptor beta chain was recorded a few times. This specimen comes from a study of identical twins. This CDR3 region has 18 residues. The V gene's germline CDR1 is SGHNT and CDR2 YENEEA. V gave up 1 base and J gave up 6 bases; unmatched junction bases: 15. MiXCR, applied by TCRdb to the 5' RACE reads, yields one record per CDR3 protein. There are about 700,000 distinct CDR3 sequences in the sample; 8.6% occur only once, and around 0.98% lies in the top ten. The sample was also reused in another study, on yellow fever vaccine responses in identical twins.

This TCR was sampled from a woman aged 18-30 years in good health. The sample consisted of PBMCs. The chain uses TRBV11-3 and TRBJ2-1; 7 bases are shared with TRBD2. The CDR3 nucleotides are TGTGCCAGCAGCTTAGTTGGGACGGCGGGAGCAAAAGGCAATGAGCAGTTCTTC. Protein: CASSLVGTAGAKGNEQFF.